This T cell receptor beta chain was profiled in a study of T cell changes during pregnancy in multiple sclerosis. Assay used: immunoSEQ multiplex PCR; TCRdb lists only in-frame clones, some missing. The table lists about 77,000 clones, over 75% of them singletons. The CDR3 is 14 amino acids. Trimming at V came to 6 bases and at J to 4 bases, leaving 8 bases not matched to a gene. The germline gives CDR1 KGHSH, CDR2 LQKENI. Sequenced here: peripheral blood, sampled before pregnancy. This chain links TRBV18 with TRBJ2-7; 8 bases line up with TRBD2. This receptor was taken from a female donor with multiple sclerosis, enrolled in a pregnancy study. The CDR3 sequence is CASSSTSDLYEQYF. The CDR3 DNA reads TGTGCCAGCTCGTCGACTAGCGATCTATACGAGCAGTACTTC.